The 22 T cell receptor beta chains below all came from one sample that was sequenced in a study of blood T cell repertoires in COVID-19. The repertoire was sequenced with immunoSEQ multiplex PCR; TCRdb's copy has only in-frame clones and lacks some. The table lists about 480,000 clones, 75% to 90% of them singletons, with approximately 8.3% in the top ten. The specimen was PBMCs or T cells enriched from blood (not recorded which). The receptors were sampled from a woman aged 60-75 years who had recovered from COVID-19.

The J gene is TRBJ1-4, the V gene TRBV13; D is ambiguous. V gave up 6 bases and J gave up 0 bases, with 5 bases separating them. The germline gives CDR1 PRHDT, CDR2 FYEKMQ (reference sequence). The CDR3 covers 13 residues. CDR3 residues: CASRYATNEKLFF. CDR3 in DNA: TGTGCCAGCAGATATGCAACTAATGAAAAACTGTTTTTT.

The chain joins TRBV4-2 to TRBJ2-3, with 8 bases aligning to TRBD1. This CDR3 comprises 17 residues. The junction had 9 bases not matched to a gene; V was cut back by 4 bases and J by 0 bases. CDR1 is LGHNA and CDR2 is YNFKEQ in the germline V gene. CDR3 DNA: TGTGCCAGCAGCCGTCTATCGACAGGGGCTAGCACAGATACGCAGTATTTT. Protein: CASSRLSTGASTDTQYF.

The chain is built from TRBV6-1 and TRBJ1-1, with D hard to call. The length of the CDR3 is 17 residues. The V end lost 2 bases, the J end lost 5 bases, and 21 bases lay between the germline ends. Per the germline V gene, CDR1 is MNHNS and CDR2 is SASEGT. CDR3 sequence: CASSERVLGVEWTEAFF. CDR3 coding DNA: TGTGCCAGCAGTGAAAGGGTACTCGGGGTGGAGTGGACTGAAGCTTTCTTT.

This chain links TRBV9 with TRBJ2-2, with 7 bases identical to TRBD1. Germline trimming cut 4 bases from V and 6 bases from J; bases unmatched to any gene: 6. This CDR3 has 14 amino acids. The germline gives CDR1 SGDLS, CDR2 YYNGEE. The CDR3, as DNA: TGTGCCAGCAGCAGGGGGCAGGGGGCCGGGGAGCTGTTTTTT. The encoded protein is CASSRGQGAGELFF.

The CDR3 DNA reads as TGTGCCAGCAGCCCCTGGGAGACAGATACGCAGTATTTT. Translation gives CASSPWETDTQYF. The rearrangement joins TRBV7-6 to TRBJ2-3; perhaps TRBD2 as D (5 bases). CDR3 length equals 13 residues. The germline gives CDR1 SGHVS, CDR2 FNYEAQ. Trimming removed 5 bases from V and 3 bases from J, with 9 bases in between.

The rearrangement joins TRBV29-1 to TRBJ1-3, with 8 bases aligning to TRBD1. The CDR3 sequence is 14 residues long. Germline assignment: CDR1 SQVTM and CDR2 ANQGSEA. V trimming: 6 bases; J trimming: 3 bases; junction bases outside the gene matches: 7. The CDR3 sequence: CSVADRVGGNTIYF. CDR3 DNA: TGCAGCGTCGCGGACAGGGTTGGTGGAAACACCATATATTTT.

This clone is a singleton in its sample. The chain joins TRBV7-6 to TRBJ2-3; tentative D call: TRBD1 (6 bases). In germline, CDR1 is SGHVS, CDR2 FNYEAQ. Trimming took off 4 bases at V and 3 bases at J, with 11 bases between the two ends. CDR3 length: 14 residues. The CDR3, as DNA: TGTGCCAGCAGCTCCTGGGACACTACAGATACGCAGTATTTT. It is translated as CASSSWDTTDTQYF.

This clone was recorded once. CDR3 protein: CASSDYQGFSEKLFF. The CDR3 DNA reads as TGTGCCAGCAGTGATTATCAGGGGTTTAGTGAAAAACTGTTTTTT. The chain links TRBV6-1 to TRBJ1-4, with a possible D match to TRBD1 (6 bases). This CDR3 is built from 15 residues. Germline V gives CDR1 MNHNS, CDR2 SASEGT. The V end lost 3 bases, the J end lost 7 bases, and 15 bases lay between the germline ends.

V gene TRBV2 combines with J gene TRBJ2-1; 7 bases align to TRBD2. This CDR3 comprises 15 residues. CDR1 and CDR2 from the germline V gene are SNHLY and FYNNEI. The V and J ends lost 7 bases and 7 bases, in that order; junction bases with no gene match: 13. DNA of the CDR3: TGTGCCAGCACCCAGAGCGGGGTAAGCCAGAATGAGCAGTTCTTC. Its protein is CASTQSGVSQNEQFF.

The chain links TRBV5-5 to TRBJ2-5; 13 bases are a match to TRBD2. The CDR3 contains 16 residues. Trimming at V came to 5 bases and at J to 2 bases, leaving 6 bases not matched to a gene. Germline assignment: CDR1 SGHKS and CDR2 YYEKEE (reference sequence). The CDR3 protein is CASSQGTSGAQETQYF. Here the CDR3 DNA reads TGTGCCAGCAGTCAAGGGACTAGCGGGGCTCAAGAGACCCAGTACTTC.

The chain uses TRBV20-1 and TRBJ1-5; D is unclear. V dropped 3 bases and J dropped 5 bases, with 17 bases sitting between them. The CDR3 has 15 amino acids. Germline V gives CDR1 DFQATT, CDR2 SNEGSKA (reference sequence). The CDR3 region has the DNA TGCAGTGCTAGTGAGGGAGTGGCCGTGGATCAGCCCCAGCATTTT. It translates to CSASEGVAVDQPQHF.

The chain carries TRBV2 and TRBJ2-7, with TRBD1 identical over 12 bases. The V gene end was trimmed by 9 bases and the J gene end by 7 bases; junction bases not matched to a gene: 7. This CDR3 region has 13 residues. Germline V CDR1 and CDR2: SNHLY, FYNNEI. The CDR3 sequence: CARGGQGAREQYF. The CDR3 DNA follows: TGTGCCAGAGGGGGACAGGGGGCGCGGGAGCAGTACTTC.

The table lists this clone with a few counts. The same CDR3 can be traced to other DNA sequences in this sample. The chain has TRBV5-1 and TRBJ1-5, with 8 bases aligning to TRBD1. Germline V lookup: CDR1 SGHRS, CDR2 YFSETQ. The junction had 7 bases not matched to a gene; V was cut back by 5 bases and J by 6 bases. The CDR3 totals 14 residues. The CDR3 DNA reads TGCGCCAGCAGTCCCGGACAGGGAGGTCAGCCCCAGCATTTT. Translation: CASSPGQGGQPQHF.

The chain recombines TRBV7-6 with TRBJ1-1; D gene uncertain. The CDR3 is 13 residues long. Trimming took off 1 base at V and 1 base at J, with 4 bases between the two ends. CDR1 and CDR2 from the germline V gene are SGHVS and FNYEAQ. CDR3 nucleotide sequence: TGTGCCAGCAGCTTAGGAGAGAACACTGAAGCTTTCTTT. Protein: CASSLGENTEAFF. Supplemented by reference TRBV7-6 and TRBJ1-1, the full variable domain reads GAGVSQSPRYKVTKRGQDVALRCDPISGHVSLYWYRQALGQGPEFLTYFNYEAQQDKSGLPNDRFSAERPEGSISTLTIQRTEQRDSAMYRCASSLGENTEAFFGQGTRLTVV.

This rearrangement joins TRBV2 to TRBJ2-3, with D possibly TRBD1 on 6 matching bases. This CDR3 is built from 14 residues. Trimming stripped 6 bases from V and 4 bases from J, with 14 bases between. Germline V lookup: CDR1 SNHLY, CDR2 FYNNEI. CDR3 loop: CASRVDRNADTQYF. The CDR3 DNA reads TGTGCCAGCAGGGTCGACAGGAATGCAGATACGCAGTATTTT.

The genes are TRBV12-5 and TRBJ1-2; D gene ambiguous. The CDR3 has 12 residues. V lost 5 bases and J 3 bases, leaving 7 bases between the germline ends. Germline loops: CDR1 LGHNT, CDR2 FRNRAP. The CDR3 DNA sequence: TGTGCTAGTGGTGGGAGTTACTATGGCTACACCTTC. It codes for CASGGSYYGYTF. Variable domain in full (rest from reference TRBV12-5 and TRBJ1-2): DARVTQTPRHKVTEMGQEVTMRCQPILGHNTVFWYRQTMMQGLELLAYFRNRAPLDDSGMPKDRFSAEMPDATLATLKIQPSEPRDSAVYFCASGGSYYGYTFGSGTRLTVV.

V usage is TRBV6-5 and J usage is TRBJ2-5; D perhaps matches TRBD2 (6 bases). CDR1 is MNHEY and CDR2 is SVGAGI in the germline V gene. Trimming pared 6 bases from V and 7 bases from J, leaving 15 bases between. The CDR3 runs to 13 residues. CDR3: CASRRDAGMTQYF. The CDR3 DNA reads TGTGCCAGCAGGAGGGATGCGGGGATGACCCAGTACTTC.

The V call is TRBV5-5, the J call TRBJ1-2; D possibly corresponds to TRBD1 (6 bases). V lost 4 bases and J lost 8, with 15 bases in between. This CDR3 spans 13 amino acids. Looked up from germline, CDR1 is SGHKS and CDR2 is YYEKEE (reference sequence). The CDR3 here is CASSPAGDYGYTF. The CDR3 region has the DNA TGTGCCAGCAGCCCGGCAGGGGATTACGGCTACACCTTC.

This rearrangement joins TRBV29-1 to TRBJ1-2, with TRBD1 matching 7 bases. Germline trimming cut 6 bases from V and 0 bases from J; bases unmatched to any gene: 7. The CDR3 has 14 amino acids. CDR1 and CDR2 from the germline V gene are SQVTM and ANQGSEA. The chain's CDR3 is CSVSSGQPNYGYTF. CDR3 in DNA: TGCAGCGTCTCTTCGGGACAGCCTAACTATGGCTACACCTTC.

This clone was counted a single time. The chain uses TRBV7-2 and TRBJ2-3, with TRBD2 as a possible D gene (5 bases). Germline V lookup: CDR1 SGHTA, CDR2 FQGNSA. This CDR3 region has 15 residues. The ends were cut back, 3 bases at V and 6 bases at J, with 16 bases in the middle. The CDR3 DNA follows: TGTGCCAGCAGCTTCACTAGTCACCCCGACGATACGCAGTATTTT. Translated, it gives CASSFTSHPDDTQYF.

The V call is TRBV2, the J call TRBJ1-4; 8 bases are a match to TRBD1. Germline V gene lookup returns CDR1 SNHLY and CDR2 FYNNEI. The CDR3 has 16 amino acids. The ends lost 4 bases at V and 7 bases at J; junction bases unmatched: 11. This CDR3 reads CASSGTGGNSAEKLFF. The CDR3 bases are TGTGCCAGCAGTGGAACAGGGGGAAACTCAGCTGAAAAACTGTTTTTT.

The J gene is TRBJ1-2, the V gene TRBV10-3; D is unresolved. Trimming cost V 10 bases and J 4 bases, with 19 bases left between them. The CDR3 is 14 residues long. The germline gives CDR1 ENHRY, CDR2 SYGVKD. CDR3 in amino acids: CAKLKRGLTYGYTF. The CDR3 DNA reads as TGTGCCAAGCTAAAACGGGGTCTTACCTATGGCTACACCTTC.